The 19 T cell receptor beta chains below were found in one sample sequenced in a study of blood T cells in healthy people across ages. The use of a sample-barcoded 5' primer and a J-beta primer mix characterized a second PCR of roughly 6 to 11 cycles. One entry per CDR3 protein, called by TCRdb with MiXCR from the 5' RACE reads. The table has 1.5 million to 2 million distinct CDR3 sequences, 34% seen once. The material sequenced was blood. Receptors were obtained from a woman aged 30 to 39 in good health.

The rearrangement uses TRBV20-1 and TRBJ1-1; D is perhaps TRBD1 (6 bases). Germline lookup yields CDR1 DFQATT and CDR2 SNEGSKA (reference sequence). The CDR3 runs 18 residues. Trimming left V 0 bases short and J 0 bases short, with 20 bases between. The CDR3 DNA follows: TGCAGTGCTAGAGATGTGTCGGCGGGGGGCGCGATGAACACTGAAGCTTTCTTT. This gives the protein CSARDVSAGGAMNTEAFF.

Only a few counts were recorded for this clonotype. This chain connects TRBV11-2 to TRBJ2-3; either TRBD1 or TRBD2 may fit D (5 bases each). Trimming cost V 6 bases and J 2 bases, with 18 bases left between them. CDR1 and CDR2 (germline): SGHAT, FQNNGV. The CDR3 loop spans 16 amino acids. CDR3 amino acids: CASSTRDVRFTDTQYF. CDR3 DNA: TGTGCCAGCAGTACGAGGGACGTCCGTTTCACAGATACGCAGTATTTT.

In its sample, this clonotype was seen a few times. The chain links TRBV20-1 to TRBJ2-1; 12 bases fit TRBD2. The CDR3 runs to 16 residues. Trimming at V came to 5 bases and at J to 8 bases, leaving 13 bases not matched to a gene. Germline assignment: CDR1 DFQATT and CDR2 SNEGSKA (reference sequence). CDR3 sequence (DNA): TGCAGTGCTTCCGGGACTAGCGGGCGTAAAGGCGATGAGCAGTTCTTC. Translating gives CSASGTSGRKGDEQFF.

The V call is TRBV20-1, the J call TRBJ2-1; possibly TRBD2 for D (5 bases). This CDR3 contains 11 residues. Per the germline V gene, CDR1 is DFQATT and CDR2 is SNEGSKA (reference sequence). The V end lost 3 bases, the J end lost 9 bases, and 9 bases lay between the germline ends. Here the CDR3 reads CSASTRGEQFF. The CDR3 DNA sequence: TGCAGTGCTAGTACCCGGGGTGAGCAGTTCTTC.

This sequence joins TRBV9 and TRBJ2-7; D is unresolved. Germline CDR1 and CDR2: SGDLS and YYNGEE. This CDR3 has 14 residues. The ends were cut back, 4 bases at V and 5 bases at J, with 16 bases in the middle. In DNA, the CDR3 is TGTGCCAGCAGCCCACACATTGAATTGGACGAGCAGTACTTC. Its translation: CASSPHIELDEQYF.

The rearrangement links TRBV3-1 to TRBJ1-2, with D tentatively TRBD1 (5 bases). V was shortened by 2 bases and J by 7 bases, with 14 bases between the two germline ends. This CDR3 comprises 14 residues. CDR1 and CDR2 from the germline V gene are LGHDT and YNNKEL (reference sequence). The CDR3 spells CASSQLDTFLGYTF. The CDR3 region has the DNA TGTGCCAGCAGCCAACTGGACACCTTCCTTGGCTACACCTTC.

The chain joins TRBV30 to TRBJ2-1; TRBD1 is a possible D gene (6 bases). Between the trimmed V and J ends, which lost 3 bases and 3 bases, there was a span of 15 bases. Germline CDR1 reads GTSNPN; CDR2 reads SVGIG (reference sequence). This CDR3 spans 15 amino acids. Written as DNA, the CDR3 is TGTGCCTGGAGCCTAACAGGGCTAGGCTACAATGAGCAGTTCTTC. Its protein product is CAWSLTGLGYNEQFF. The full variable domain, its missing parts supplied by reference TRBV30 and TRBJ2-1, is SQTIHQWPATLVQPVGSPLSLECTVEGTSNPNLYWYRQAAGRGLQLLFYSVGIGQISSEVPQNLSASRPQDRQFILSSKKLLLSDSGFYLCAWSLTGLGYNEQFFGPGTRLTVL.

V and J are TRBV5-1 and TRBJ2-2; D could derive from TRBD1 or TRBD2 (5 bases each). The CDR3 consists of 16 residues. V shed 1 base and J shed 3 bases, with 13 bases lying between them. The germline V gene encodes CDR1 SGHRS and CDR2 YFSETQ. This CDR3 is CASSLRGPQDTGELFF. CDR3 in DNA: TGCGCCAGCAGCTTGCGGGGACCCCAGGACACCGGGGAGCTGTTTTTT.

Only a few counts were recorded for this clonotype. The V call is TRBV4-1, the J call TRBJ2-5; no clear D. V was trimmed by 2 bases and J by 4 bases, leaving 14 bases between them. Germline-derived CDR1 and CDR2 are MGHRA and YSYEKL. The CDR3 runs to 15 residues. The CDR3 sequence is CASSQSPSVGETQYF. CDR3 nucleotide sequence: TGCGCCAGCAGCCAATCTCCCTCGGTGGGAGAGACCCAGTACTTC.

The chain combines TRBV27 with TRBJ2-3, with a tentative D call TRBD1 (6 bases). Germline V gene lookup returns CDR1 MNHEY and CDR2 SMNVEV (reference sequence). There are 18 residues in the CDR3. V lost 5 bases and J 2 bases, leaving 23 bases between the germline ends. The CDR3 nucleotides are TGTGCCAGCAGTCATTTCTACAGGGACATACTCCACACAGATACGCAGTATTTT. It encodes CASSHFYRDILHTDTQYF.

The table lists this clonotype with a few counts. The gene calls are TRBV6-6 and TRBJ1-2; the match to TRBD1 covers 7 bases. V lost 10 bases and J lost 8; bases outside the gene matches: 10. The CDR3 length is 12 residues. Germline CDR1 MNHNY, CDR2 SVGAGI (reference sequence). CDR3 sequence: CATNDRADGYTF. Here the CDR3 DNA reads TGTGCCACCAACGACAGGGCGGACGGCTACACCTTC.

This clonotype has just a few counts. This chain connects TRBV3-1 to TRBJ1-2; D remains ambiguous. The germline CDR1 and CDR2 sequences are LGHDT and YNNKEL (reference sequence). The CDR3 covers 15 residues. Trimming stripped 5 bases from V and 3 bases from J, with 16 bases between. This CDR3 is CASSSVTYKYYGYTF. CDR3 DNA: TGTGCCAGCAGCTCGGTGACGTACAAATACTATGGCTACACCTTC.

This clonotype has a handful of counts. The chain uses TRBV12-3 or TRBV12-4 and TRBJ2-7; D is ambiguous. The CDR3 length is 12 residues. The V end lost 1 base, the J end lost 4 bases, and 5 bases lay between the germline ends. CDR3 bases: TGTGCCAGCAGTTTAGTACAGTACGAGCAGTACTTC. Its protein is CASSLVQYEQYF.

The chain recombines TRBV20-1 with TRBJ2-1; 7 nucleotides agree with TRBD1. The J segment lost 7 bases and the V segment lost 6 bases, leaving 15 bases of the junction unmatched. Germline V CDR1 and CDR2: DFQATT, SNEGSKA (reference sequence). The CDR3 is 15 residues long. The CDR3 reads CSAPGQLSTRNEQFF. For the CDR3, the DNA is TGCAGTGCCCCGGGACAGCTAAGTACGAGGAATGAGCAGTTCTTC.

This sequence joins TRBV9 and TRBJ2-1, with 13 bases aligning to TRBD2. The CDR3 covers 16 residues. CDR1 is SGDLS, CDR2 YYNGEE, per germline. Germline trimming cut 3 bases from V and 5 bases from J; bases unmatched to any gene: 5. The CDR3 sequence: CASSAGGLAGDNEQFF. CDR3 sequence (DNA): TGTGCCAGCAGCGCGGGAGGACTAGCGGGGGACAATGAGCAGTTCTTC.

Comment on this clonotype: An end of the junction differs from the germline gene, which may be a read error. This chain connects TRBV2 to TRBJ1-2; D is uncertain. Germline values: CDR1 SNHLY, CDR2 FYNNEI. The length of the CDR3 is 12 residues. The CDR3 region is CASKQLNYGYTF. The CDR3 DNA sequence: TGCGCCAGCAAACAGCTCAACTATGGCTACACCTTC.

The rearrangement links TRBV30 to TRBJ2-1; 11 bases are a match to TRBD2. Germline V gene data show CDR1 as GTSNPN and CDR2 as SVGIG (reference sequence). The V gene end was trimmed by 5 bases and the J gene end by 2 bases; junction bases not matched to a gene: 8. The CDR3 has 16 amino acids. The CDR3 DNA sequence: TGTGCCTGGCGCCTAGCGGGAGGAGTAACCTACAATGAGCAGTTCTTC. This codes for CAWRLAGGVTYNEQFF. Filled out from reference TRBV30 and TRBJ2-1, the complete variable domain reads SQTIHQWPATLVQPVGSPLSLECTVEGTSNPNLYWYRQAAGRGLQLLFYSVGIGQISSEVPQNLSASRPQDRQFILSSKKLLLSDSGFYLCAWRLAGGVTYNEQFFGPGTRLTVL.

The chain has TRBV5-1 and TRBJ1-1; unclear D gene. CDR3 size: 15 residues. Trimming removed 5 bases from V and 1 base from J, with 15 bases in between. The germline gives CDR1 SGHRS, CDR2 YFSETQ. CDR3 DNA: TGCGCCAGCAGACCTCGAGAAAGGCCGAACACTGAAGCTTTCTTT. It is translated as CASRPRERPNTEAFF. Based on the CDR3 plus reference TRBV5-1 and TRBJ1-1, the full variable domain is KAGVTQTPRYLIKTRGQQVTLSCSPISGHRSVSWYQQTPGQGLQFLFEYFSETQRNKGNFPGRFSGRQFSNSRSEMNVSTLELGDSALYLCASRPRERPNTEAFFGQGTRLTVV.

The rearrangement uses TRBV29-1 and TRBJ2-3, with D possibly being TRBD1 (5 bases). The length of the CDR3 is 14 residues. The germline gives CDR1 SQVTM, CDR2 ANQGSEA. V shed 7 bases and J shed 11 bases, with 25 bases lying between them. CDR3 sequence reads: CSAEAGSTLVGQYF. The CDR3 DNA reads as TGCAGCGCCGAGGCAGGGTCTACCTTAGTAGGGCAGTATTTT.